This TCR beta chain was identified in a study of blood T cell repertoires in COVID-19. As for the study in general: In each case, the material was cDNA or gDNA derived from T cells, B-cell-depleted T cells, or PBMCs.

Here immunoSEQ multiplex PCR was the method, and the copy in TCRdb shows in-frame clones only, minus some. The sample records around 150,000 clones, over 60% being singletons. Per the germline V gene, CDR1 is SGDLS and CDR2 is YYNGEE. This CDR3 comprises 13 residues. V lost 3 bases and J 3 bases, leaving 9 bases between the germline ends. Clinical history as reported by participants underpinned cohort assignment. This sequence joins TRBV9 and TRBJ1-1, with D tentatively TRBD1 (5 bases). The sequenced sample consisted of PBMCs or T cells enriched from blood (not recorded which). This receptor was obtained from a woman aged 45-59 years who had recovered from COVID-19. The CDR3 protein is CASSAQGYTEAFF. The CDR3 nucleotides read TGTGCCAGCAGCGCTCAGGGATACACTGAAGCTTTCTTT.